The table lists the clone carrying this T cell receptor beta chain with a few counts. At one of its ends the junction is not consistent with the germline gene, which may arise from a read error. The sample originates from a study of cytomegalovirus exposure and HLA in healthy donors. This PCR relied on a set of 60 Vbeta primers and 13 Jbeta primers. Profiled with immunoSEQ multiplex PCR; TCRdb holds only in-frame clones, not every one. This sample has some 160,000 clones; roughly four fifths occur once, and the top ten carry approximately 0.55%. The CDR3 loop spans 16 amino acids. In germline, CDR1 is ENHRY, CDR2 SYGVKD.

Sequencing was performed on PBMCs. This TCR came from a woman aged 50 to 65 in good health and CMV-seronegative. The chain carries TRBV10-3 and TRBJ1-1; a possible D gene is TRBD1 (5 bases). CDR3 in DNA: TGTGCCAGCAGTTACTCGGGACTTTCCGCGAACACTGAAGCTTTCTTT. Amino acid sequence: CASSYSGLSANTEAFF.